The 17 T cell receptor beta chains below come from one sample, sequenced in a study of cytomegalovirus exposure and HLA in healthy donors. Some clones are missing from TCRdb's copy, which holds only in-frame ones; the method was immunoSEQ multiplex PCR. The sample has some 140,000 clones, just under 85% seen once; the top ten hold roughly 1.4%. Material: PBMCs. The receptors come from a woman aged 25 to 39 in good health and CMV-seronegative.

Notes on this clone: Relative to the germline gene, one junction end is altered; a read error may explain this. This sequence joins TRBV27 and TRBJ2-1, with 8 bases aligning to TRBD2. The V gene's germline CDR1 is MNHEY and CDR2 SMNVEV (reference sequence). The CDR3 has 11 residues. This CDR3 is CASSSGLAQIF. In DNA, the CDR3 is TGTGCCAGCAGTTCAGGACTAGCCCAGATCTTC.

V and J are TRBV10-3 and TRBJ1-1; a weak D match, TRBD1 (6 bases). The CDR3 length is 13 residues. CDR1 is ENHRY, CDR2 SYGVKD, per germline. V lost 8 bases and J 0 bases, leaving 10 bases between the germline ends. CDR3 region: CAIRDTLNTEAFF. The CDR3 nucleotides are TGTGCCATCCGGGACACCCTGAACACTGAAGCTTTCTTT.

The chain employs TRBV10-2 and TRBJ1-6, with TRBD1 identical over 8 bases. CDR3 size: 16 residues. V lost 3 bases and J lost 4; bases outside the gene matches: 5. Germline CDR1 WSHSY, CDR2 SAAADI. This CDR3 reads CASSDGRQGYNSPLHF. Here the CDR3 DNA reads TGCGCCAGCAGTGATGGTCGACAGGGGTATAATTCACCCCTCCACTTT.

The chain carries TRBV2 and TRBJ1-1, with 7 positions matching TRBD1. Losses at the gene ends were 3 bases for V and 1 base for J; bases not matched to a gene: 2. Germline CDR1 is SNHLY and CDR2 is FYNNEI. The CDR3 contains 14 residues. The CDR3 DNA reads TGTGCCAGCAGTGAGGGACAGCCGAACACTGAAGCTTTCTTT. The encoded protein is CASSEGQPNTEAFF.

This chain connects TRBV19 to TRBJ1-5; D gene uncertain. The CDR3 length is 15 residues. Germline V gene lookup returns CDR1 LNHDA and CDR2 SQIVND (reference sequence). The V and J ends lost 3 bases and 4 bases respectively, with 13 bases between them. The CDR3 spells CASSIKRVGNQPQHF. The CDR3 region has the DNA TGTGCCAGTAGTATCAAGAGGGTTGGGAATCAGCCCCAGCATTTT.

This clone was observed once. This rearrangement joins TRBV18 to TRBJ1-3, with 8 bases aligning to TRBD1. Trimming cost V 5 bases and J 4 bases; bases outside gene matches: 7. CDR1 and CDR2 from the germline V gene are KGHSH and LQKENI. This CDR3 region has 15 residues. CDR3 bases: TGTGCCAGCTCAATTCCGACAGGGGCGGGAAACACCATATATTTT. This encodes CASSIPTGAGNTIYF.

The chain joins TRBV18 to TRBJ1-5; D unresolved. V shed 6 bases and J shed 3 bases, with 15 bases lying between them. This CDR3 is built from 15 residues. Germline CDR1 reads KGHSH; CDR2 reads LQKENI. The CDR3 nucleotides read TGTGCCAGCTCCCGGGAAACTACCCCCAATCAGCCCCAGCATTTT. Protein product: CASSRETTPNQPQHF.

The chain uses TRBV5-4 and TRBJ2-5; 9 positions match TRBD1. Germline lookup yields CDR1 SGHNT and CDR2 YYREEE (reference sequence). The CDR3 runs to 15 residues. Trimming removed 3 bases from V and 3 bases from J; junction bases left unmatched: 6. The CDR3 DNA reads as TGTGCCAGCAGCTCCCCGACAGGGGGGGAAGAGACCCAGTACTTC. Its protein product is CASSSPTGGEETQYF.

The chain recombines TRBV6-8 with TRBJ1-1, with D tentatively TRBD1 (5 bases). The CDR3 consists of 16 residues. The ends were cut back, 4 bases at V and 3 bases at J, with 18 bases in the middle. CDR1 MNHGY and CDR2 SAAAGT come from the germline V gene. The CDR3 spells CASSFGRGALDTEAFF. In DNA form, the CDR3 reads TGTGCCAGCAGTTTTGGACGTGGGGCCTTGGACACTGAAGCTTTCTTT.

This clone was picked up a small number of times. This chain links TRBV5-4 with TRBJ2-1; 10 bases align to TRBD2. V shed 4 bases and J 4 bases; nucleotides not matched to a gene: 5. The CDR3 loop spans 15 amino acids. Germline V gene data show CDR1 as SGHNT and CDR2 as YYREEE (reference sequence). The CDR3 DNA sequence: TGTGCCAGCAGCGCCACTAGCGGGGATTACAATGAGCAGTTCTTC. Translation gives CASSATSGDYNEQFF. Full variable domain (rest looked up from reference TRBV5-4 and TRBJ2-1): ETGVTQSPTHLIKTRGQQVTLRCSSQSGHNTVSWYQQALGQGPQFIFQYYREEENGRGNFPPRFSGLQFPNYSSELNVNALELDDSALYLCASSATSGDYNEQFFGPGTRLTVL.

The chain links TRBV7-8 to TRBJ2-7, with D possibly matching TRBD2 (6 bases). Germline V gene data show CDR1 as SGHVS and CDR2 as FQNEAQ. V dropped 7 bases and J dropped 0 bases, with 13 bases sitting between them. The length of the CDR3 is 14 residues. The CDR3 nucleotides are TGTGCCAGCACGGAGGGGAGTCTCTCCTACGAGCAGTACTTC. Its protein product is CASTEGSLSYEQYF.

This clone was counted between two and nine times. The genes are TRBV2 and TRBJ1-2; D uncertain. The CDR3 contains 13 residues. With 6 bases removed from V and 2 bases from J, the gap between germline ends came to 10 bases. Looked up from germline, CDR1 is SNHLY and CDR2 is FYNNEI. CDR3 in amino acids: CASRASLNYGYTF. The CDR3 DNA reads TGTGCCAGCAGGGCCTCCCTCAACTATGGCTACACCTTC. Drawing the rest from reference TRBV2 and TRBJ1-2, the complete variable domain is EPEVTQTPSHQVTQMGQEVILRCVPISNHLYFYWYRQILGQKVEFLVSFYNNEISEKSEIFDDQFSVERPDGSNFTLKIRSTKLEDSAMYFCASRASLNYGYTFGSGTRLTVV.

This clone has just a few counts. The rearrangement uses TRBV6-7 and TRBJ1-5; the D gene is possibly TRBD1 (5 bases). TRBV6-7 is given ORF status, its function remaining uncertain. The CDR3 extends over 14 amino acids. The V and J ends lost 7 bases and 7 bases respectively, with 17 bases between them. The CDR3 DNA reads TGTGCCAGCATTCTCGGGACTGTGGACCAGCCCCAGCATTTT. Translated: CASILGTVDQPQHF.

This chain links TRBV5-4 with TRBJ2-3; the match to TRBD1 covers 7 bases. CDR3 length: 12 residues. The ends lost 3 bases at V and 7 bases at J; junction bases unmatched: 2. The V gene's germline CDR1 is SGHNT and CDR2 YYREEE (reference sequence). CDR3 nucleotides: TGTGCCAGCAGCTCGGACAGGAATACGCAGTATTTT. Translating it yields CASSSDRNTQYF.

This clone was found once. CDR3 region: CASSLLSTANTGELFF. CDR3 coding DNA: TGCGCCAGCAGCTTGCTTAGTACAGCGAACACCGGGGAGCTGTTTTTT. J is TRBJ2-2 and V is TRBV5-1, with D hard to call. This CDR3 has 16 amino acids. CDR1 and CDR2 (germline): SGHRS, YFSETQ. V lost 1 base and J 0 bases, leaving 10 bases between the germline ends.

V and J are TRBV7-6 and TRBJ2-2, with D maybe TRBD2 (6 bases). Germline V gives CDR1 SGHVS, CDR2 FNYEAQ. Trimming removed 5 bases at V and 4 bases at J, with 23 bases between. CDR3 length: 18 residues. The CDR3 loop is CASSDQGPGLRGTGELFF. The CDR3 DNA reads TGTGCCAGCAGCGATCAGGGCCCCGGACTGCGGGGCACCGGGGAGCTGTTTTTT.

The chain recombines TRBV5-6 with TRBJ1-4; D unresolved. CDR3 size: 12 residues. CDR1 is SGHDT and CDR2 is YYEEEE in the germline V gene. The V end lost 2 bases, the J end lost 14 bases, and 13 bases lay between the germline ends. The CDR3 is CASSFGGLGLFF. CDR3 DNA: TGTGCCAGCAGCTTTGGAGGGCTCGGGCTGTTTTTT.